Sequencing of this T cell receptor (beta chain) was carried out in a study of blood T cell repertoires in COVID-19. In the study overall: Acute and convalescent COVID-19 specimens originated in the United States, Italy and Spain. Sample material is recorded as cDNA or gDNA derived from T cells, B-cell-depleted T cells, or PBMCs.

Assay used: immunoSEQ multiplex PCR; TCRdb lists only in-frame clones, some missing. The data show about 150,000 clones, about 86% seen once. This clone turned up a few times. The germline V gene has CDR1 SGHNT and CDR2 YYREEE (reference sequence). V was clipped by 4 bases and J by 0 bases, with 16 bases between them. CDR3 length: 16 amino acids. The receptor's source is a man between 65 and 85 years old with acute or convalescent COVID-19. Input material: peripheral blood. V gene TRBV5-4 combines with J gene TRBJ1-1, with D possibly being TRBD1 (6 bases). The CDR3 is CASSPGHRVLNTEAFF. The DNA for the CDR3 is TGTGCCAGCAGCCCCGGTCACAGGGTCTTGAACACTGAAGCTTTCTTT.